A single T cell receptor beta chain is shown here with its context. V lost 1 base, J lost 2 bases, and 5 bases stayed unmatched. Germline V gene lookup returns CDR1 SNHLY and CDR2 FYNNEI. The CDR3 extends over 16 amino acids. This specimen belongs to a study of PD-L1 blockade in urothelial cancer. Study-level background: Peripheral blood specimens exhibited a median yield of about 150,000 T cells.

Sequencing was performed with immunoSEQ multiplex PCR; in TCRdb, only in-frame clones are kept and a portion is missing. The data contain some 40,000 clones, 82% of them singletons. The receptor comes from a man aged 60-69 years with urothelial cancer. The genes are TRBV2 and TRBJ1-5; the match to TRBD1 covers 7 bases. The specimen comprised PBMCs, sampled around atezolizumab (anti-PD-L1) treatment. CDR3 in amino acids: CASSEDRGYGNQPQHF. In DNA, the CDR3 is TGTGCCAGCAGTGAAGACAGGGGCTACGGCAATCAGCCCCAGCATTTT.